Shown below are 30 T cell receptor beta chains from a single sample sequenced in a study of T cell changes during pregnancy in multiple sclerosis. Sequencing was performed with immunoSEQ multiplex PCR; in TCRdb, only in-frame clones are kept and a portion is missing. This sample has approximately 37,000 clones, with approximately 94% found just once. The sequencing here drew on peripheral blood, taken in the third trimester of pregnancy. Receptor source: a female donor with multiple sclerosis, enrolled in a pregnancy study.

The chain employs TRBV7-3 and TRBJ2-3; the match to TRBD2 covers 12 bases. Germline lookup yields CDR1 SGHTA and CDR2 FQGTGA. J gave up 11 bases and V 1 base, and 4 bases lay outside the gene matches. The CDR3 consists of 14 residues. The CDR3 coding sequence is TGTGCCAGCAGCTTAAGGGCTAGCGGGGGGGGGCAGTATTTT. Its translation is CASSLRASGGGQYF.

This clone was observed a single time. The chain couples TRBV7-9 to TRBJ2-1, with 8 positions matching TRBD2. This CDR3 region has 13 residues. Trimming cost V 4 bases and J 12 bases; bases outside gene matches: 8. Germline CDR1 reads SEHNR; CDR2 reads FQNEAQ (reference sequence). In nucleotides, the CDR3 is TGTGCCAGCAGCTCGATCCCCGGGACTAGGCAGTTCTTC. It specifies CASSSIPGTRQFF. Based on the CDR3 plus reference TRBV7-9 and TRBJ2-1, the full variable domain is DTGVSQNPRHKITKRGQNVTFRCDPISEHNRLYWYRQTLGQGPEFLTYFQNEAQLEKSRLLSDRFSAERPKGSFSTLEIQRTEQGDSAMYLCASSSIPGTRQFFGPGTRLTVL.

The V and J genes are TRBV27 and TRBJ2-3, with TRBD2 identical over 8 bases. CDR1 is MNHEY and CDR2 is SMNVEV in the germline V gene (reference sequence). V was pared by 2 bases and J by 0 bases, with 10 bases of the junction left unmatched. CDR3 length: 18 amino acids. The CDR3 protein is CASSLESPGGGSTDTQYF. The CDR3 nucleotides read TGTGCCAGCAGTTTAGAGTCTCCCGGGGGGGGGAGCACAGATACGCAGTATTTT.

This chain connects TRBV18 to TRBJ2-2; D might be TRBD2 (6 bases). From germline, CDR1 is KGHSH and CDR2 LQKENI. Trimming took off 2 bases at V and 4 bases at J, with 14 bases between the two ends. The CDR3 length is 16 residues. The CDR3 coding sequence is TGTGCCAGCTCACCAGTCGGGGGAGCGGGCACCGGGGAGCTGTTTTTT. It translates to CASSPVGGAGTGELFF.

This chain joins TRBV4-2 and TRBJ2-7, with D tentatively TRBD1 (5 bases). The CDR3 is 14 amino acids. Deletions cut 3 bases from V and 2 bases from J, with 11 bases between. Germline V gene lookup returns CDR1 LGHNA and CDR2 YNFKEQ. DNA of the CDR3: TGTGCCAGCAGCCACACAGGTGTCCCCTACGAGCAGTACTTC. It yields the protein CASSHTGVPYEQYF.

This chain uses TRBV6-5 with TRBJ2-7; 10 nucleotides line up with TRBD2. V dropped 2 bases and J dropped 4; count of bases not matched to a gene: 8. Germline V CDR1 and CDR2: MNHEY, SVGAGI. The CDR3 has 16 amino acids. CDR3 sequence (DNA): TGTGCCAGCAGTTACACCGGTAGCGGGGGGTCTTACGAGCAGTACTTC. Its protein is CASSYTGSGGSYEQYF.

The rearrangement joins TRBV6-1 to TRBJ2-7; possible D gene TRBD2, 6 bases. The CDR3 is made up of 12 amino acids. V lost 8 bases and J 7 bases, leaving 15 bases between the germline ends. Germline CDR1 and CDR2: MNHNS and SASEGT. For the CDR3, the DNA is TGTGCCAGCGGCGGGAACCCCCGGGAGCAGTACTTC. It yields the protein CASGGNPREQYF.

The sample holds one count of this clone. The chain couples TRBV12-5 to TRBJ1-5; weak D call: TRBD1 (5 bases). Germline V gene lookup returns CDR1 LGHNT and CDR2 FRNRAP. The CDR3 contains 13 residues. V was clipped by 6 bases and J by 5 bases, with 11 bases between them. The CDR3 bases are TGTGCTAGTGGACAGGACGGGTATCAGCCCCAGCATTTT. Translation gives CASGQDGYQPQHF.

This clone was seen once. V usage is TRBV28 and J usage is TRBJ2-3; D gene uncertain. CDR1 and CDR2 (germline): MDHEN, SYDVKM. This CDR3 spans 16 amino acids. V dropped 3 bases and J dropped 0 bases, with 13 bases sitting between them. Here the CDR3 reads CASSFESFSSTDTQYF. The CDR3 DNA is TGTGCCAGCAGTTTTGAGTCCTTCTCTAGCACAGATACGCAGTATTTT.

The chain uses TRBV2 and TRBJ1-6; the D gene is possibly TRBD1 (6 bases). There are 14 residues in the CDR3. Trimming removed 6 bases from V and 7 bases from J, with 13 bases in between. Germline values: CDR1 SNHLY, CDR2 FYNNEI. CDR3 protein: CASRSRTGNSPLHF. CDR3 coding DNA: TGTGCCAGCAGGTCCCGCACAGGGAATTCACCCCTCCACTTT.

This clone has only a few counts. This chain uses TRBV6-4 with TRBJ2-1, with 7 bases that match TRBD1. The CDR3 covers 15 residues. Germline V lookup: CDR1 MRHNA, CDR2 SNTAGT. Trimming at V came to 6 bases and at J to 4 bases, leaving 9 bases not matched to a gene. The CDR3 spells CASSQGTDMYNEQFF. As DNA, the CDR3 is TGTGCCAGCAGCCAGGGGACAGACATGTACAATGAGCAGTTCTTC.

The chain recombines TRBV7-2 with TRBJ1-1; 7 bases are a match to TRBD1. The germline V gene encodes CDR1 SGHTA and CDR2 FQGNSA. CDR3 length equals 14 residues. V trimming: 5 bases; J trimming: 6 bases; junction bases outside the gene matches: 9. The CDR3 bases are TGTGCCAGCAGCCCCCGACAGGGAAGGGCTGAAGCTTTCTTT. It specifies CASSPRQGRAEAFF.

CDR3 sequence (DNA): TGTGCCACCAGCAGAGATCGGGTTTTGGAGACCCAGTACTTC. Translation gives CATSRDRVLETQYF. The J gene is TRBJ2-5, the V gene TRBV15; D is unresolved. The ends were cut back, 0 bases at V and 5 bases at J, with 10 bases in the middle. This CDR3 comprises 14 residues. Germline-derived CDR1 and CDR2 are LNHNV and YYDKDF (reference sequence).

The rearrangement joins TRBV9 to TRBJ1-1; tentative D call: TRBD1 (6 bases). Germline lookup yields CDR1 SGDLS and CDR2 YYNGEE. The length of the CDR3 is 14 residues. V was cut by 0 bases and J by 4 bases, with 10 bases left in between. CDR3 in DNA: TGTGCCAGCAGCGTAGCGAGGGGGGGCACTGAAGCTTTCTTT. Translated, it gives CASSVARGGTEAFF.

This rearrangement joins TRBV4-3 to TRBJ2-7, with TRBD2 identical over 12 bases. The V segment lost 0 bases and the J segment 3 bases; nucleotides outside the gene matches: 3. The CDR3 loop spans 16 amino acids. Germline loops: CDR1 LGHNA, CDR2 YSLEER. DNA of the CDR3: TGCGCCAGCAGCCAAGATACTAGCGGGGGGATCTACGAGCAGTACTTC. This gives the protein CASSQDTSGGIYEQYF.

This clone was observed once. The J gene is TRBJ2-5, the V gene TRBV14, with 15 bases lining up with TRBD2. CDR1 is SGHDN and CDR2 is FVKESK in the germline V gene. Trimming at V came to 1 base and at J to 2 bases, leaving 14 bases not matched to a gene. The CDR3 consists of 21 residues. Here the CDR3 DNA reads TGTGCCAGCAGCCAAGTCCCCACCGGGACTAGCGGGGGGACCCGACAAGAGACCCAGTACTTC. Translation gives CASSQVPTGTSGGTRQETQYF.

The V and J genes are TRBV14 and TRBJ2-5, with 7 nucleotides matching TRBD1. There are 15 residues in the CDR3. Germline V gives CDR1 SGHDN, CDR2 FVKESK. Trimming took 4 bases from V and 1 from J; bases not matched to a gene: 6. The CDR3 region is CASSLGQIFQETQYF. CDR3 DNA sequence: TGTGCCAGCAGCCTGGGACAGATCTTCCAAGAGACCCAGTACTTC.

The chain links TRBV21-1 to TRBJ2-3; TRBD2 reflects the table's D call only, with no check against the DNA. TRBV21-1 is marked as a pseudogene. This CDR3 is built from 17 residues. The DNA of the CDR3 is TGTGCCAGCAGCCGTTGTATGCTAGCGGGGGACACAGATACGCAGTATTTT. This codes for CASSRCMLAGDTDTQYF.

Here the CDR3 DNA reads TGTGCCAGCTCACCATTAAACCAAGAGACCCAGTACTTC. Residues: CASSPLNQETQYF. The V gene is TRBV18, the J gene TRBJ2-5; unclear D gene. The germline CDR1 and CDR2 sequences are KGHSH and LQKENI. The V end was cut by 2 bases, the J end by 0 bases, with 4 bases between. The CDR3 has 13 amino acids. Full variable domain (missing parts from reference TRBV18 and TRBJ2-5): NAGVMQNPRHLVRRRGQEARLRCSPMKGHSHVYWYRQLPEEGLKFMVYLQKENIIDESGMPKERFSAEFPKEGPSILRIQQVVRGDSAAYFCASSPLNQETQYFGPGTRLLVL.

This clone was observed once. The chain recombines TRBV7-9 with TRBJ1-1; D remains unclear. CDR3 length: 15 residues. The V and J ends lost 3 bases and 3 bases respectively, with 14 bases between them. Germline V gene lookup returns CDR1 SEHNR and CDR2 FQNEAQ (reference sequence). CDR3 region: CASSFTNPGDTEAFF. The DNA for the CDR3 is TGTGCCAGCAGCTTTACTAACCCCGGGGACACTGAAGCTTTCTTT. Full variable domain (remainder filled in from reference TRBV7-9 and TRBJ1-1): DTGVSQNPRHKITKRGQNVTFRCDPISEHNRLYWYRQTLGQGPEFLTYFQNEAQLEKSRLLSDRFSAERPKGSFSTLEIQRTEQGDSAMYLCASSFTNPGDTEAFFGQGTRLTVV.

This chain links TRBV7-2 with TRBJ2-3, with TRBD2 as a possible D gene (5 bases). Per germline, CDR1 SGHTA and CDR2 FQGNSA. The V and J ends lost 3 bases and 4 bases respectively, with 5 bases between them. The CDR3 contains 12 residues. The CDR3 DNA sequence: TGTGCCAGCAGCTTCGGGGCAGATACGCAGTATTTT. Protein: CASSFGADTQYF. Supplemented by reference TRBV7-2 and TRBJ2-3, the full variable domain reads GAGVSQSPSNKVTEKGKDVELRCDPISGHTALYWYRQSLGQGLEFLIYFQGNSAPDKSGLPSDRFSAERTGGSVSTLTIQRTQQEDSAVYLCASSFGADTQYFGPGTRLTVL.

The CDR3 protein is CASSLGGSDETQYF. The CDR3 DNA is TGTGCCAGCAGTTTAGGGGGGTCTGATGAGACCCAGTACTTC. The rearrangement joins TRBV27 to TRBJ2-5; D is perhaps TRBD2 (6 bases). The length of the CDR3 is 14 residues. V shed 2 bases and J shed 5 bases, with 12 bases lying between them. Germline V lookup: CDR1 MNHEY, CDR2 SMNVEV (reference sequence).

This clone appeared once. The genes are TRBV2 and TRBJ2-6, with D possibly matching TRBD1 (6 bases). V was cut by 6 bases and J by 0 bases, with 9 bases left in between. This CDR3 has 15 residues. Germline V gene data show CDR1 as SNHLY and CDR2 as FYNNEI. This chain's CDR3 is CASRTGISGANVLTF. CDR3 nucleotides: TGTGCCAGCAGGACAGGCATCTCTGGGGCCAACGTCCTGACTTTC.

V gene TRBV7-2 combines with J gene TRBJ2-6, with no clear D. Trimming stripped 5 bases from V and 3 bases from J, with 17 bases between. This CDR3 has 17 residues. In germline, CDR1 is SGHTA, CDR2 FQGNSA. The CDR3 DNA is TGTGCCAGCAGCCCCGTACGTAAAAACTTTGGGGCCAACGTCCTGACTTTC. This codes for CASSPVRKNFGANVLTF.

The chain is built from TRBV6-5 and TRBJ2-7; 8 bases align to TRBD2. V lost 2 bases to trimming and J lost 1 base; unmatched junction nucleotides: 4. The germline V gene encodes CDR1 MNHEY and CDR2 SVGAGI. The CDR3 covers 15 residues. In DNA, the CDR3 is TGTGCCAGCAGTTACCAGGGACTAGATTCCTACGAGCAGTACTTC. The encoded protein is CASSYQGLDSYEQYF.

V gene TRBV10-3 combines with J gene TRBJ1-3; a weak D match, TRBD1 (5 bases). There are 18 residues in the CDR3. Trimming stripped 0 bases from V and 0 bases from J, with 15 bases between. Germline loops: CDR1 ENHRY, CDR2 SYGVKD. CDR3 amino acids: CAISESGQLLYSGNTIYF. The CDR3 DNA sequence: TGTGCCATCAGTGAGTCCGGACAACTATTATACTCTGGAAACACCATATATTTT.

CDR3 amino acids: CASSLAGTGLEKLFF. In DNA, the CDR3 is TGTGCCAGCAGCTTGGCCGGGACAGGGCTGGAGAAACTGTTTTTT. This sequence joins TRBV5-6 and TRBJ1-4; 9 bases are shared with TRBD1. The CDR3 is 15 amino acids. V was pared by 0 bases and J by 11 bases, with 8 bases of the junction left unmatched. Germline V gene lookup returns CDR1 SGHDT and CDR2 YYEEEE. Full variable domain (missing parts from reference TRBV5-6 and TRBJ1-4): DAGVTQSPTHLIKTRGQQVTLRCSPKSGHDTVSWYQQALGQGPQFIFQYYEEEERQRGNFPDRFSGHQFPNYSSELNVNALLLGDSALYLCASSLAGTGLEKLFFGSGTQLSVL.

The rearrangement links TRBV5-8 to TRBJ2-3; no clear D. The CDR3 sequence is 14 residues long. Trimming stripped 0 bases from V and 2 bases from J, with 7 bases between. Germline V CDR1 and CDR2: SGHTS, YDEGEE. The CDR3 nucleotides are TGTGCCAGCAGCTTGGGTCGAGACACAGATACGCAGTATTTT. Amino acid sequence: CASSLGRDTDTQYF.

The gene calls are TRBV27 and TRBJ2-5, with TRBD1 matching 7 bases. The V and J ends lost 4 bases and 7 bases, in that order; junction bases with no gene match: 12. The germline CDR1 and CDR2 sequences are MNHEY and SMNVEV (reference sequence). The CDR3 totals 15 residues. The DNA for the CDR3 is TGTGCCAGCAGTTCCCAAATGGGGACAGCCGGGACCCAGTACTTC. It specifies CASSSQMGTAGTQYF.

The rearrangement uses TRBV5-1 and TRBJ1-1, with D perhaps matching TRBD1 (5 bases). The CDR3 runs 15 residues. V was cut by 4 bases and J by 1 base, with 14 bases left in between. Germline values: CDR1 SGHRS, CDR2 YFSETQ. CDR3 region: CASSPRATQNTEAFF. The CDR3 nucleotides are TGCGCCAGCAGCCCCAGGGCCACACAGAACACTGAAGCTTTCTTT.